The 14 T cell receptor beta chains presented below share a single source sample, sequenced in a study of T-cell reconstitution after alpha-beta-depleted transplantation in children (dated by TCRdb to between 2015 and 2016). The treatment or condition tag for this specimen amounts to: allogeneic hematopoietic cell transplantation with graft depleted of TCRalphabeta T cells and CD19 B cells. The protocol used for the library was PCR. Instrument used: Illumina HiSeq 2500. To normalize quantification of the TCRbeta repertoire, the TCR libraries were built with molecular barcoding that relied on unique molecular identifiers. The raw public data were reprocessed by TCRdb itself: fastp quality trimming at Q25, MiXCR clonotype calling, in-frame beta chains only. Entries that share a CDR3 protein sequence are merged under the most common genes and DNA. This sample comprises 550,000 to 600,000 distinct CDR3 sequences, more than 20% of them detected only once. 13% to 15% of the sample goes to the ten largest clones.

This material consisted of PBMCs, mostly from graft donor cells, taken 360 days after TCRalphabeta/CD19-depleted stem cell transplant. The receptors derive from a boy younger than two who had a stem cell transplant for acute myeloid leukemia, so the T cells may come from the graft donor.

The chain joins TRBV7-9 to TRBJ2-2; no firm D call. Germline CDR1 SEHNR, CDR2 FQNEAQ (reference sequence). V lost 1 base and J 5 bases, leaving 11 bases between the germline ends. The CDR3 sequence is 15 residues long. The CDR3 DNA reads as TGTGCCAGCAGCTTAGGCGCGGTGCGGACCGGGGAGCTGTTTTTT. Translating gives CASSLGAVRTGELFF. Based on the CDR3 plus reference TRBV7-9 and TRBJ2-2, the full variable domain is DTGVSQNPRHKITKRGQNVTFRCDPISEHNRLYWYRQTLGQGPEFLTYFQNEAQLEKSRLLSDRFSAERPKGSFSTLEIQRTEQGDSAMYLCASSLGAVRTGELFFGEGSRLTVL.

This clonotype turned up a few times. V gene TRBV25-1 combines with J gene TRBJ2-5, with D possibly matching TRBD2 (5 bases). V gave up 3 bases and J gave up 5 bases, with 7 bases separating them. Germline V CDR1 and CDR2: MGHDK, SYGVNS. The CDR3 consists of 12 residues. CDR3 protein: CASSDRRETQYF. DNA for the CDR3: TGTGCCAGCAGTGACCGGAGGGAGACCCAGTACTTC.

J is TRBJ2-5 and V is TRBV28; the D gene is possibly TRBD1 (5 bases). Trimming stripped 7 bases from V and 5 bases from J, with 8 bases between. The CDR3 spans 11 residues. Germline V gene sequence: CDR1 MDHEN, CDR2 SYDVKM. DNA for the CDR3: TGTGCCAGCACAGGGCCCGAGACCCAGTACTTC. Translation gives CASTGPETQYF.

At least ten counts were recorded for this clonotype. The genes are TRBV7-2 and TRBJ2-1; TRBD2 aligns across 10 bases. Germline V gene sequence: CDR1 SGHTA, CDR2 FQGNSA. The CDR3 has 17 residues. V lost 5 bases and J lost 1; bases outside the gene matches: 8. Written as DNA, the CDR3 is TGTGCCAGCAGCCCCCGCAGCGGGGGGGCGTCCTACAATGAGCAGTTCTTC. Translation: CASSPRSGGASYNEQFF.

J is TRBJ2-3 and V is TRBV6-5, with TRBD1 matching over 9 bases. This CDR3 is 16 amino acids long. The J segment lost 1 base and the V segment lost 2 bases, leaving 4 bases of the junction unmatched. Per germline, CDR1 MNHEY and CDR2 SVGAGI. In nucleotides, the CDR3 is TGTGCCAGCAGTTACCCTTGGGACAGGGGCACAGATACGCAGTATTTT. Protein sequence: CASSYPWDRGTDTQYF.

The V gene is TRBV12-3 or TRBV12-4, the J gene TRBJ1-2; 7 bases are shared with TRBD1. The CDR3 contains 15 residues. V dropped 3 bases and J dropped 2; count of bases not matched to a gene: 6. CDR3 residues: CASSFRRGQNYGYTF. CDR3 nucleotides: TGTGCCAGCAGTTTTCGCCGGGGACAGAACTATGGCTACACCTTC.

The gene calls are TRBV9 and TRBJ2-1; 9 positions agree with TRBD1. Germline V gene data show CDR1 as SGDLS and CDR2 as YYNGEE. This CDR3 comprises 15 residues. V trimming: 3 bases; J trimming: 9 bases; junction bases outside the gene matches: 10. CDR3 sequence reads: CASSARDRVEGEQFF. CDR3 coding DNA: TGTGCCAGCAGCGCTCGGGACAGGGTCGAAGGTGAGCAGTTCTTC.

A remark on this clonotype: Possible read error: a much larger clone is one base away. The chain carries TRBV9 and TRBJ2-7; D ambiguous. Near its end, the DNA agrees better with TRBJ2-1, so the J call may be wrong. Germline V gene sequence: CDR1 SGDLS, CDR2 YYNGEE. The CDR3 contains 13 residues. The CDR3 spells CASSEELGFEQFF. The CDR3 coding sequence is TGTGCCAGCAGCGAAGAGCTGGGGTTCGAGCAGTTCTTC.

This clonotype came up a few times. The gene calls are TRBV18 and TRBJ2-5, with unresolved D. CDR3 length: 13 amino acids. Germline CDR1 KGHSH, CDR2 LQKENI. V was clipped by 1 base and J by 5 bases, with 8 bases between them. DNA for the CDR3: TGTGCCAGCTCACCACAAAGGATTGAGACCCAGTACTTC. Encoded protein: CASSPQRIETQYF.

At least ten counts were recorded for this clonotype. The rearrangement joins TRBV5-5 to TRBJ1-1; maybe TRBD1 (5 bases). The ends were cut back, 1 base at V and 2 bases at J, with 9 bases in the middle. Germline lookup yields CDR1 SGHKS and CDR2 YYEKEE (reference sequence). CDR3 length: 14 residues. The CDR3 coding sequence is TGTGCCAGCAGCTTGTCGACAGCCAACACTGAAGCTTTCTTT. Amino acids: CASSLSTANTEAFF. Together with reference TRBV5-5 and TRBJ1-1, the CDR3 gives the full variable domain: DAGVTQSPTHLIKTRGQQVTLRCSPISGHKSVSWYQQVLGQGPQFIFQYYEKEERGRGNFPDRFSARQFPNYSSELNVNALLLGDSALYLCASSLSTANTEAFFGQGTRLTVV.

The chain couples TRBV28 to TRBJ2-7, with D tentatively TRBD2 (6 bases). The germline V gene has CDR1 MDHEN and CDR2 SYDVKM. V lost 6 bases and J lost 3, with 12 bases in between. The CDR3 sequence is 13 residues long. CDR3 bases: TGTGCCAGCAGAGCTGCGGGGAGCTACGAGCAGTACGTC. Translated, it gives CASRAAGSYEQYV.

CDR3 in amino acids: CASSSRTGDGTDTQYF. Here the CDR3 DNA reads TGTGCCAGCAGTTCCCGGACAGGGGACGGCACAGATACGCAGTATTTT. The genes are TRBV25-1 and TRBJ2-3; the match to TRBD1 covers 9 bases. Germline V gene lookup returns CDR1 MGHDK and CDR2 SYGVNS. CDR3 length: 16 residues. The junction had 7 bases not matched to a gene; V was cut back by 5 bases and J by 1 base.

The CDR3 protein is CSARDGDKAYEQYV. The DNA of the CDR3 is TGCAGTGCTAGAGATGGGGACAAAGCCTACGAGCAGTACGTC. V is TRBV20-1 and J is TRBJ2-7; D perhaps matches TRBD1 (6 bases). Deletions cut 0 bases from V and 2 bases from J, with 11 bases between. Germline V lookup: CDR1 DFQATT, CDR2 SNEGSKA (reference sequence). The CDR3 totals 14 residues.

This chain uses TRBV12-3 or TRBV12-4 with TRBJ2-2; 9 bases line up with TRBD2. The CDR3 contains 19 residues. After removal of 10 bases from V and 0 bases from J, the junction contained 18 bases not matched to a gene. The CDR3 region is CAICFGLAGTYANTGELFF. The CDR3 nucleotides read TGTGCCATCTGTTTCGGTCTAGCGGGAACTTATGCGAACACCGGGGAGCTGTTTTTT.